This T cell receptor (beta chain) is drawn from a study of T cell responses to AZD1222 COVID-19 vaccine. About the study: Some second doses came at about 4 weeks and others at about 12 weeks; these were pooled. Study observations and caveats: At study baseline, merely about 6 AZD1222 recipients were seropositive. Spike-wide coverage was observed for vaccine-associated CD4 TCRs, with dominant responses at 160-218 and 743-854.

Produced via immunoSEQ multiplex PCR; TCRdb's table is partial and in-frame only. This sample has about 120,000 clones, with around nine tenths found just once. Trimming took 2 bases from V and 8 from J, leaving 18 bases between them. The CDR3 covers 15 residues. CDR1 and CDR2 (germline): MNHEY, SMNVEV (reference sequence). With respect to this clone: No antigen is known for it.

This chain joins TRBV27 and TRBJ1-2, with a tentative D call TRBD1 (6 bases). Sequences were derived from peripheral blood, sampled on day 0 of AZD1222 vaccination. The receptor was derived from an adult in good health. This CDR3 is CASSLGSGEGGGYTF. CDR3 coding DNA: TGTGCCAGCAGTTTAGGGTCAGGGGAGGGAGGGGGCTACACCTTC.